Listed here are 14 T cell receptor beta chains from one sample, sequenced in a study of shared T cell receptors in the human thymus. TCRdb's copy holds only in-frame clones and misses some; the assay was immunoSEQ multiplex PCR. Among approximately 490,000 clones listed, around 82% were seen once. These sequences were also reported in another study, on human thymus T cells.

The specimen was thymocytes. Receptor source: a boy younger than two with a congenital heart defect.

The genes are TRBV6-1 and TRBJ1-1; tentatively, D is TRBD1 (5 bases). This CDR3 contains 15 residues. Germline CDR1 is MNHNS and CDR2 is SASEGT. V was shortened by 2 bases and J by 4 bases, with 14 bases between the two germline ends. The CDR3 bases are TGTGCCAGCAGTGAAAAGGGGTCTCGAGGCACTGAAGCTTTCTTT. This encodes CASSEKGSRGTEAFF.

The V gene is TRBV6-5, the J gene TRBJ2-7; D unclear. V was clipped by 5 bases and J by 7 bases, with 12 bases between them. This CDR3 is 12 amino acids long. Germline V gives CDR1 MNHEY, CDR2 SVGAGI. The CDR3 DNA follows: TGTGCCAGCAGTACATTGACTGGAGAGCAGTACTTC. Translated: CASSTLTGEQYF.

This clone occurred a few times. V and J are TRBV30 and TRBJ1-5; TRBD1 might be the D (5 bases). Germline CDR1 reads GTSNPN; CDR2 reads SVGIG (reference sequence). V lost 3 bases and J 1 base, leaving 10 bases between the germline ends. CDR3 length: 14 residues. For the CDR3, the DNA is TGTGCCTGGAGGTCGGGGGGGAGCAATCAGCCCCAGCATTTT. Translated: CAWRSGGSNQPQHF.

This clone was seen only once. The chain recombines TRBV6-5 with TRBJ1-1; D perhaps matches TRBD1 (6 bases). CDR1 MNHEY and CDR2 SVGAGI come from the germline V gene. CDR3 length: 15 amino acids. Trimming stripped 2 bases from V and 5 bases from J, with 15 bases between. The CDR3 here is CASSYGGGGSTEAFF. The DNA of the CDR3 is TGTGCCAGCAGTTACGGAGGGGGGGGGAGTACTGAAGCTTTCTTT.

The CDR3 DNA reads as TGTGCCAGCAGTATACAGGGGGAAAGGAATGAAAAACTGTTTTTT. Its translation is CASSIQGERNEKLFF. V is TRBV6-1 and J is TRBJ1-4; 8 bases match TRBD1. The CDR3 sequence is 15 residues long. In germline, CDR1 is MNHNS, CDR2 SASEGT. Unmatched junction bases numbered 7, after V lost 5 bases and J lost 5 bases.

The chain has TRBV5-6 and TRBJ2-7; maybe TRBD1 (6 bases). The CDR3 length is 16 residues. V lost 0 bases and J lost 4, with 17 bases in between. The germline gives CDR1 SGHDT, CDR2 YYEEEE. CDR3 residues: CASSLGGQAPKYEQYF. The CDR3 coding sequence is TGTGCCAGCAGCTTGGGGGGACAAGCCCCTAAATACGAGCAGTACTTC.

The table lists this clone with a few counts. This chain connects TRBV27 to TRBJ1-5, with 8 bases that match TRBD1. Germline assignment: CDR1 MNHEY and CDR2 SMNVEV (reference sequence). This CDR3 spans 16 amino acids. V was pared by 4 bases and J by 2 bases, with 7 bases of the junction left unmatched. This chain's CDR3 is CASSSVTGGGNQPQHF. CDR3 nucleotides: TGTGCCAGCAGTTCTGTCACAGGGGGGGGCAATCAGCCCCAGCATTTT.

The genes are TRBV5-8 and TRBJ2-7; 8 bases align to TRBD2. This CDR3 comprises 16 residues. V dropped 1 base and J dropped 4; count of bases not matched to a gene: 10. Per the germline V gene, CDR1 is SGHTS and CDR2 is YDEGEE. DNA of the CDR3: TGTGCCAGCAGCTTGCCACCGGGACTAGAGATTTACGAGCAGTACTTC. Encoded protein: CASSLPPGLEIYEQYF.

V usage is TRBV11-3 and J usage is TRBJ2-3, with TRBD2 matching 11 bases. The V and J ends lost 5 bases and 2 bases, in that order; junction bases with no gene match: 6. This CDR3 is 16 amino acids long. Looked up from germline, CDR1 is SGHNT and CDR2 is YENEEA. The CDR3 DNA reads as TGTGCCAGCAGCCTTACTAGCGGGAGTTTCACAGATACGCAGTATTTT. As protein: CASSLTSGSFTDTQYF.

The chain employs TRBV9 and TRBJ2-5; 7 bases map to TRBD2. The CDR3 spans 15 residues. Per germline, CDR1 SGDLS and CDR2 YYNGEE. The V gene end was trimmed by 4 bases and the J gene end by 4 bases; junction bases not matched to a gene: 10. The CDR3 protein is CASSSTAGRGETQYF. The CDR3, as DNA: TGTGCCAGCAGCTCGACAGCGGGAAGGGGAGAGACCCAGTACTTC.

The chain carries TRBV27 and TRBJ2-7; 7 bases fit TRBD1. V trimming: 6 bases; J trimming: 7 bases; junction bases outside the gene matches: 15. Germline assignment: CDR1 MNHEY and CDR2 SMNVEV (reference sequence). This CDR3 is 15 amino acids long. CDR3 bases: TGTGCCAGCAGCCTTCCAGAAGGGGGCTCGGGGGAGCAGTACTTC. It yields the protein CASSLPEGGSGEQYF.

This chain links TRBV19 with TRBJ1-5, with a tentative D call TRBD1 (6 bases). The germline V gene has CDR1 LNHDA and CDR2 SQIVND (reference sequence). The CDR3 runs to 14 residues. Trimming pared 8 bases from V and 3 bases from J, leaving 14 bases between. CDR3 protein: CASHAQGPNQPQHF. The CDR3 coding sequence is TGTGCCAGTCACGCTCAGGGGCCCAATCAGCCCCAGCATTTT.

CDR3 in amino acids: CASSGQRAYNEQFF. For the CDR3, the DNA is TGTGCCAGCAGTGGCCAGCGGGCTTACAATGAGCAGTTCTTC. This chain connects TRBV25-1 to TRBJ2-1; the D gene is possibly TRBD2 (6 bases). Germline CDR1 and CDR2: MGHDK and SYGVNS. V dropped 4 bases and J dropped 4 bases, with 11 bases sitting between them. The CDR3 totals 14 residues. Supplemented by reference TRBV25-1 and TRBJ2-1, the full variable domain reads EADIYQTPRYLVIGTGKKITLECSQTMGHDKMYWYQQDPGMELHLIHYSYGVNSTEKGDLSSESTVSRIRTEHFPLTLESARPSHTSQYLCASSGQRAYNEQFFGPGTRLTVL.

The chain combines TRBV4-3 with TRBJ2-1; a weak D match, TRBD2 (6 bases). The germline CDR1 and CDR2 sequences are LGHNA and YSLEER. CDR3 size: 17 residues. V lost 0 bases and J lost 0, with 12 bases in between. CDR3 sequence: CASSQERAGSSYNEQFF. The CDR3 DNA sequence: TGCGCCAGCAGCCAAGAACGAGCGGGTAGCTCCTACAATGAGCAGTTCTTC.